The sequence of this T cell receptor (beta chain) was determined in a study of blood T cells in healthy people across ages. As to this clonotype: At one boundary the junction diverges from the germline segment, which might be a read error.

There are 14 residues in the CDR3. In germline, CDR1 is MGHRA, CDR2 YSYEKL. Sample-barcoded 5' priming and a J-beta primer mix drove a second PCR of about 7 to 11 cycles. TCRdb itself ran the 5' RACE reads through MiXCR, one entry per CDR3 protein. The table has hundreds of thousands of distinct CDR3 sequences, 25% seen once; the top ten hold just under 9.5%. Peripheral blood was drawn, around 9.3 milliliters per donor. The same data also contributed to another study, on T cells of mothers and their children.

The J gene is TRBJ2-5, the V gene TRBV4-1; tentative D call: TRBD1 (6 bases). Sequenced material: blood. This TCR derives from a boy under 18 in good health. This CDR3 is CANSQEQGRETQYF. The CDR3 DNA reads as TGCGCCAACAGCCAAGAACAGGGTAGGGAGACCCAGTACTTC.